The rows below give T cell receptor beta chains drawn from one sample of a study of T-cell memory formation after mild COVID-19. TCRdb called the 5' RACE reads again in MiXCR, with one record for every CDR3 protein. The sample yields a few hundred thousand distinct CDR3 sequences, 20% to 25% seen once. Sequencing input: PBMCs or a T cell subset sorted from them (not recorded which). The origin of the receptors is a man aged 18 to 35 who had mild COVID-19 (a few samples of this study predate the infection). Cell type and time point are not known. CDR3s include the opening cysteine and the closing phenylalanine or tryptophan. D genes are given only for firm matches. The size entry is marked missing in some rows and otherwise reads once, few, many or a size class.

>TRBJ2-1|NA|few|TRBV12-3/TRBV12-4
CASSFSWAAREQFF
TGTGCCAGCAGTTTTTCATGGGCAGCTCGCGAGCAGTTCTTC
>TRBJ2-3|TRBD2|NA|TRBV12-3/TRBV12-4
CASSLIAGAPDTQYF
TGTGCCAGCAGTTTAATAGCGGGAGCCCCAGATACGCAGTATTTT
>TRBJ1-2|TRBD1|NA|TRBV7-2
CASSVQGALANYGYTF
TGTGCCAGCAGCGTTCAGGGGGCTTTAGCTAACTATGGCTACACCTTC
>TRBJ2-3|NA|NA|TRBV4-1
CASSQVGLMVGTDTQYF
TGCGCCAGCAGCCAAGTCGGACTAATGGTCGGCACAGATACGCAGTATTTT
>TRBJ1-5|TRBD1|NA|TRBV7-8
CASSALTGNSNQPQHF
TGTGCCAGCAGCGCGTTGACAGGGAATAGCAATCAGCCCCAGCATTTT
>TRBJ2-3|NA|NA|TRBV4-3
CASTPGTTVGTDTQYF
TGCGCCAGCACCCCTGGGACAACCGTCGGCACAGATACGCAGTATTTT
>TRBJ1-4|NA|few|TRBV21-1
CAFTKGQAWEKLFF
TGTGCCTTCACGAAGGGACAGGCTTGGGAAAAACTGTTTTTT
>TRBJ2-5|NA|few|TRBV3-1
CASSPNGETQYF
TGTGCCAGCAGCCCGAACGGAGAGACCCAGTACTTC
>TRBJ2-7|TRBD1|NA|TRBV12-3/TRBV12-4
CASSSGTGSRYEQYF
TGTGCCAGCAGTTCTGGGACAGGGTCCCGCTACGAGCAGTACTTC
>TRBJ1-1|NA|few|TRBV14
CASSQEASGVLNTEAFF
TGTGCCAGCAGCCAAGAGGCTTCAGGGGTTCTGAACACTGAAGCTTTCTTT
>TRBJ2-7|NA|NA|TRBV20-1
CSAGDAFYEQYF
TGCAGTGCTGGGGACGCGTTCTACGAGCAGTACTTC
>TRBJ1-1|TRBD1|NA|TRBV7-9
CASSPIQGGEAFF
TGTGCCAGCAGCCCAATCCAGGGGGGAGAAGCTTTCTTT
>TRBJ2-2|NA|few|TRBV7-7
CASSSGFLGTGELFF
TGTGCTAGCAGCTCAGGGTTCTTGGGCACCGGGGAGCTGTTTTTT
>TRBJ2-3|NA|many|TRBV20-1
CSGDGYDTQYF
TGCAGTGGGGACGGTTATGATACGCAGTATTTT
>TRBJ2-5|NA|many|TRBV6-1
CASSEAEGTQETQYF
TGTGCCAGCAGTGAAGCAGAAGGGACCCAAGAGACCCAGTACTTC
>TRBJ1-2|NA|NA|TRBV20-1
CSARQRRGAAGYTF
TGCAGTGCTAGACAACGGAGGGGCGCGGCTGGCTACACCTTC
>TRBJ2-5|NA|NA|TRBV6-5
CASSYGGDGKTQYF
TGTGCCAGCAGTTACGGGGGCGACGGAAAGACCCAGTACTTC
>TRBJ1-2|NA|few|TRBV12-3/TRBV12-4
CASSLLQGDYGYTF
TGTGCCAGCAGTTTACTCCAGGGTGACTATGGCTACACCTTC
>TRBJ1-1|NA|NA|TRBV4-1
CASSHPPRRLAEAFF
TGCGCCAGCAGCCACCCCCCGCGCCGGTTGGCTGAAGCTTTCTTT
>TRBJ2-5|NA|few|TRBV6-2/TRBV6-3
CASSFSGQGVREETQYF
TGTGCCAGCAGTTTCTCGGGACAAGGTGTTCGCGAAGAGACCCAGTACTTC
>TRBJ2-5|NA|NA|TRBV5-5
CASSPWGPGETQYF
TGTGCCAGCAGCCCTTGGGGCCCGGGGGAGACCCAGTACTTC
>TRBJ1-5|NA|few|TRBV6-6
CASSYGEPQHF
TGTGCCAGCAGTTACGGGGAGCCCCAGCATTTT
>TRBJ1-1|NA|few|TRBV20-1
CSASSGATEAFF
TGCAGTGCTAGTTCGGGGGCCACTGAAGCTTTCTTT
>TRBJ2-6|NA|NA|TRBV7-2
CASSSGSSGANVLTF
TGTGCCAGCAGCTCGGGTAGCTCTGGGGCCAACGTCCTGACTTTC
>TRBJ2-3|TRBD2|few|TRBV29-1
CSVGKGRGAADTQYF
TGCAGCGTTGGTAAGGGGCGGGGGGCTGCAGATACGCAGTATTTT
>TRBJ2-7|NA|NA|TRBV11-2
CASSFPGAREQYF
TGTGCCAGCAGCTTCCCGGGGGCTCGAGAGCAGTACTTC